These T cell receptor beta chains were read from a single sample in a study of OX40 agonist ivuxolimab in advanced cancers. Profiled with immunoSEQ multiplex PCR; TCRdb holds only in-frame clones, not every one. Of some 80,000 clones listed, 94% were seen once; the top ten hold over 20%. The sequencing here drew on CD4+ or CD8+ T cells sorted from blood, taken in a trial of the OX40 agonist ivuxolimab. Every receptor here comes from an adult with an advanced solid tumor such as melanoma, head and neck, liver or kidney cancer. Both conserved end residues are part of each CDR3. The D gene is left open where the match is weak. Size is stated for part of the rows, as once, few or many counts, or as a class when the clone is expanded.

J	D	size	length	V	CDR3	DNA
TRBJ2-7	-	-	15	TRBV7-8	CASSLYQSSFYEQYF	TGTGCCAGCAGCTTATACCAGTCTAGCTTCTACGAGCAGTACTTC
TRBJ1-1	TRBD1	-	14	TRBV19	CASLGDRAGYEAFF	TGTGCCAGCCTGGGGGACAGGGCGGGATATGAAGCTTTCTTT
TRBJ2-6	-	-	15	TRBV28	CASYGRRQGANVLTF	TGTGCCAGCTACGGCCGAAGACAGGGGGCCAACGTCCTGACTTTC
TRBJ2-1	-	-	17	TRBV5-8	CASSLGVGRGNYNEQFF	TGTGCCAGCAGCTTGGGAGTTGGGAGGGGGAACTACAATGAGCAGTTCTTC
TRBJ2-2	TRBD1	-	15	TRBV27	CASSYRGRQTGELFF	TGTGCCAGCAGTTATAGGGGGCGCCAGACCGGGGAGCTGTTTTTT
TRBJ2-1	TRBD2	-	16	TRBV28	CASSPVTSAPYNEQFF	TGTGCCAGCAGTCCCGTTACTAGCGCTCCCTACAATGAGCAGTTCTTC
TRBJ1-2	-	once	17	TRBV25-1	CASSESRAVWGGYGYTF	TGTGCCAGCAGTGAATCCCGGGCCGTGTGGGGGGGCTATGGCTACACCTTC
TRBJ2-7	-	-	14	TRBV27	CASSLYGSAYEQYF	TGTGCCAGCAGTTTATATGGCAGCGCCTACGAGCAGTACTTC
TRBJ2-7	-	-	13	TRBV7-9	CASRDSNFYEQYF	TGTGCCAGCAGGGACAGTAACTTCTACGAGCAGTACTTC
TRBJ1-6	-	-	15	TRBV4-1	CASSQDPGPGSPLHF	TGCGCCAGCAGCCAAGATCCGGGGCCGGGCTCACCCCTCCACTTT
TRBJ2-3	TRBD1	-	16	TRBV7-6	CASSLGRQGDTDTQYF	TGTGCCAGCAGCTTAGGCCGACAGGGGGACACAGATACGCAGTATTTT
TRBJ1-5	TRBD1	-	13	TRBV19	CASKDRGSQPQHF	TGTGCCAGTAAGGACAGGGGAAGTCAGCCCCAGCATTTT
TRBJ2-5	TRBD2	-	15	TRBV7-9	CASSLGGRAGETQYF	TGTGCCAGCAGCTTAGGCGGGAGGGCCGGAGAGACCCAGTACTTC
TRBJ1-5	-	few	13	TRBV28	CASSLGFNQPQHF	TGTGCCAGCAGTCTCGGGTTCAATCAGCCCCAGCATTTT
TRBJ2-3	TRBD2	-	16	TRBV5-5	CASSPTHSGGGDTQYF	TGTGCCAGCAGCCCTACCCACAGCGGGGGGGGAGATACGCAGTATTTT
TRBJ1-2	-	hyperexpanded	13	TRBV6-5	CASSFTGNYGYTF	TGTGCCAGCAGTTTTACAGGGAACTATGGCTACACCTTC
TRBJ2-2	-	-	15	TRBV21-1	CASSTSTGTNGELFF	TGTGCCAGCAGCACTTCGACAGGTACCAACGGGGAGCTGTTTTTT
TRBJ2-7	-	-	17	TRBV27	CASSFISRGATSYEQYF	TGTGCCAGCAGTTTTATCTCGAGGGGAGCGACTTCCTACGAGCAGTACTTC
TRBJ2-2	TRBD2	once	16	TRBV2	CASRESAGEGTGELFF	TGTGCCAGCCGAGAAAGCGCGGGAGAAGGCACCGGGGAGCTGTTTTTT
TRBJ1-5	TRBD1	-	15	TRBV7-6	CASSLRAGGDQPQHF	TGTGCCAGCAGCTTACGGGCAGGGGGGGATCAGCCCCAGCATTTT
TRBJ2-1	-	-	14	TRBV27	CASSDQNFYNEQFF	TGTGCCAGCAGTGATCAGAATTTCTACAATGAGCAGTTCTTC
TRBJ1-2	-	-	12	TRBV10-3	CAISEGVGDYTF	TGTGCCATCAGTGAGGGGGTAGGGGACTACACCTTC
TRBJ2-7	-	-	14	TRBV5-1	CASSFGLGSYEQYF	TGCGCCAGCAGCTTCGGCCTAGGGTCCTACGAGCAGTACTTC
TRBJ2-7	-	-	15	TRBV7-7	CASSLGQGSTYEQYF	TGTGCCAGCAGCTTAGGTCAGGGCAGTACCTACGAGCAGTACTTC
TRBJ2-5	TRBD2	-	15	TRBV10-3	CAISPSGGLQETQYF	TGTGCCATCAGTCCCAGCGGGGGGCTTCAGGAGACCCAGTACTTC
TRBJ1-1	-	-	13	TRBV18	CASSPGKNTEAFF	TGTGCCAGCTCACCAGGGAAGAACACTGAAGCTTTCTTT
TRBJ1-1	-	-	15	TRBV5-5	CASSYRGVMNTEAFF	TGTGCCAGCAGCTACCGGGGGGTCATGAACACTGAAGCTTTCTTT
TRBJ1-5	TRBD1	-	15	TRBV19	CASSLGQGAGQPQHF	TGTGCCAGTAGTTTGGGACAGGGGGCAGGGCAGCCCCAGCATTTT
TRBJ2-7	-	-	12	TRBV29-1	CSVEVSSYEQYF	TGCAGCGTTGAAGTGTCCTCCTACGAGCAGTACTTC
TRBJ2-3	-	-	15	TRBV15	CATSSRLASTDTQYF	TGTGCCACCAGCAGCCGGCTAGCTAGCACAGATACGCAGTATTTT
TRBJ1-1	-	-	13	TRBV19	CASSISGNTEAFF	TGTGCCAGTAGTATATCCGGGAACACTGAAGCTTTCTTT
TRBJ1-2	TRBD1	-	15	TRBV2	CAREGQGMMVGGYTF	TGTGCCAGGGAGGGACAGGGGATGATGGTTGGAGGCTACACCTTC
TRBJ1-2	-	-	14	TRBV19	CASSPRVVNYGYTF	TGTGCCAGTAGCCCCCGGGTGGTCAACTATGGCTACACCTTC
TRBJ2-7	TRBD1	-	14	TRBV5-1	CASSSPGQGYEQYF	TGCGCCAGCAGCTCCCCGGGACAGGGCTACGAGCAGTACTTC
TRBJ2-7	TRBD2	-	14	TRBV9	CASSDGLAGDEQYF	TGTGCCAGCAGCGATGGGCTGGCGGGAGACGAGCAGTACTTC
TRBJ1-1	TRBD1	-	14	TRBV7-3	CASSFKQGDTEAFF	TGTGCCAGCAGCTTCAAACAGGGGGACACTGAAGCTTTCTTT
TRBJ2-6	-	-	16	TRBV10-2	CASSESTWAGANVLTF	TGCGCCAGCAGTGAGTCGACATGGGCTGGGGCCAACGTCCTGACTTTC
TRBJ2-7	TRBD1	-	15	TRBV9	CASSAQTGSPYEQYF	TGTGCCAGCAGCGCCCAGACAGGGTCCCCCTACGAGCAGTACTTC
TRBJ1-5	-	-	13	TRBV29-1	CSVEEGGNQPQHF	TGCAGCGTTGAAGAAGGGGGCAATCAGCCCCAGCATTTT
TRBJ2-1	-	-	16	TRBV28	CASSPIAEAIYNEQFF	TGTGCCAGCAGTCCCATAGCGGAGGCGATATACAATGAGCAGTTCTTC
TRBJ1-2	-	-	12	TRBV29-1	CSVEDSRGGYTF	TGCAGCGTTGAAGATTCCCGGGGAGGCTACACCTTC
TRBJ1-6	-	once	16	TRBV6-6	CASSLLASSYNSPLHF	TGTGCCAGCAGTTTGTTGGCCAGCTCCTATAATTCACCCCTCCACTTT
TRBJ1-2	-	-	15	TRBV6-5	CASSQFVGSNYGYTF	TGTGCCAGCAGCCAGTTCGTGGGGAGCAATTATGGCTACACCTTC
TRBJ1-2	-	-	12	TRBV6-5	CASSFDGYGYTF	TGTGCCAGCAGCTTCGACGGGTATGGCTACACCTTC